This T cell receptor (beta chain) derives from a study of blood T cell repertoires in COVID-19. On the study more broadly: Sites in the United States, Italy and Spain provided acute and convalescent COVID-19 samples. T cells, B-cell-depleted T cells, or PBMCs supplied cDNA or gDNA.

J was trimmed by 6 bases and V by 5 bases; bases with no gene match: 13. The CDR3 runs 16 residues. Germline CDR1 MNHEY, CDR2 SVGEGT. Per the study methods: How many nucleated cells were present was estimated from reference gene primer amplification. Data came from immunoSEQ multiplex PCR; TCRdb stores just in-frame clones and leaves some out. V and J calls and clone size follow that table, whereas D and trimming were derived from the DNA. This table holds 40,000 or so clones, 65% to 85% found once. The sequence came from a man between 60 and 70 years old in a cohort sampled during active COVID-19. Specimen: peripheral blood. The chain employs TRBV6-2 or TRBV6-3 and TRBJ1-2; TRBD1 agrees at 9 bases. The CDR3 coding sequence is TGTGCCAGCAGTGTACTTCCGGGACAGGGAGATCATGGCTACACCTTC. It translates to CASSVLPGQGDHGYTF.